The 23 T cell receptor beta chains below come from one sample, sequenced in a study of tumor and adjacent non-tumor tissue in lung cancer. RNA was extracted from bulk tissue without any cell sorting. Distant lung tissue was collected more than 3 cm away from the tumor edge. Three rounds of nested PCR, following a modified ARM-PCR protocol, produced the TCRbeta library. TCRdb passed the multiplex PCR reads through MiXCR, listing each CDR3 protein once. The table includes roughly 45,000 distinct CDR3 sequences, less than 65% detected once. Sequencing was done on a sample of distant non-tumor lung tissue. The receptors derive from a man over 45 with non-small cell lung cancer.

This clonotype was picked up many times. The chain carries TRBV4-2 and TRBJ2-7, with 15 bases fitting TRBD2. V trimming: 0 bases; J trimming: 1 base; junction bases outside the gene matches: 4. Germline V gene lookup returns CDR1 LGHNA and CDR2 YNFKEQ. The CDR3 runs to 18 residues. The CDR3 protein is CASSQELGLAGGSYEQYF. CDR3 sequence (DNA): TGTGCCAGCAGCCAAGAATTGGGACTAGCGGGGGGTTCCTACGAGCAGTACTTC.

The chain couples TRBV5-1 to TRBJ1-2, with 7 bases lining up with TRBD1. The CDR3 has 17 residues. Germline V lookup: CDR1 SGHRS, CDR2 YFSETQ. V lost 0 bases and J lost 0; bases outside the gene matches: 8. The CDR3 DNA is TGCGCCAGCAGCTTGGTCGGCAGGGGGAGTCCTAACTATGGCTACACCTTC. It translates to CASSLVGRGSPNYGYTF.

Within the sample, this clonotype is medium-sized. V gene TRBV29-1 combines with J gene TRBJ2-3; tentatively, D is TRBD1 (6 bases). V was shortened by 4 bases and J by 1 base, with 9 bases between the two germline ends. CDR3 size: 13 residues. CDR1 is SQVTM and CDR2 is ANQGSEA in the germline V gene. The CDR3: CSVGWGRTDTQYF. CDR3 nucleotides: TGCAGCGTTGGTTGGGGGCGCACAGATACGCAGTATTTT.

With respect to this clonotype: This CDR3 fails to terminate in the conserved phenylalanine or tryptophan, so it likely reflects a read error. The limits of the CDR3 on the DNA are not certain, so only TCRdb's listed CDR3 is given. The chain recombines TRBV28 with TRBJ2-7; the table's D call, TRBD1, was not checked against the DNA. The CDR3 length is 8 residues, termini included. Germline V lookup: CDR1 MDHEN, CDR2 SYDVKM. The CDR3 protein is CPLPREHL.

Comments on this clonotype: Possible read error: a much larger clone is one base away. The chain combines TRBV20-1 with TRBJ2-4; D remains ambiguous. The CDR3 is made up of 14 amino acids. Germline CDR1 and CDR2: DFQATT and SNEGSKA (reference sequence). This CDR3 reads CSADRAVSKNIHYF. The CDR3 DNA follows: TGCAGTGCTGATAGGGCGGTATCCAAAAACATTCACTACTTC.

Many counts were recorded for this clonotype. The chain combines TRBV29-1 with TRBJ2-1; D is perhaps TRBD2 (5 bases). Per the germline V gene, CDR1 is SQVTM and CDR2 is ANQGSEA. Trimming left V 4 bases short and J 5 bases short, with 9 bases between. CDR3 length: 12 amino acids. In DNA form, the CDR3 reads TGCAGCGTTGTTAGCGCCCACAATGAGCAGTTCTTC. Translation gives CSVVSAHNEQFF.

As concerns this clonotype: At one of its ends the junction is not consistent with the germline gene, which may arise from a read error. The chain recombines TRBV4-2 with TRBJ2-6, with TRBD1 identical over 8 bases. Germline loops: CDR1 LGHNA, CDR2 YNFKEQ. The CDR3 sequence is 18 residues long. For the CDR3, the DNA is TGTCCCAGCAGCCCGTACCAGGACAGGGCCCCTGTGTCCAACGTCCTGACTTTC. This sequence encodes CPSSPYQDRAPVSNVLTF.

Worth noting for this clonotype: At one boundary the junction diverges from the germline segment, which might be a read error. The chain links TRBV6-5 to TRBJ2-2; TRBD1 is a possible D gene (7 bases). CDR3 length equals 16 residues. The germline gives CDR1 MNHEY, CDR2 SVGAGI. Here the CDR3 DNA reads TGTGCCAGCACTTATTCAGGGGGAGGACACACTGGGGAGCTGTTTTTT. Translated: CASTYSGGGHTGELFF.

A word on this clonotype: The CDR3 ends on some other residue instead of the conserved phenylalanine or tryptophan, so this is likely a read error. The chain carries TRBV29-1 and TRBJ1-5; 9 bases match TRBD1. The CDR3 is 12 amino acids. Losses at the gene ends were 7 bases for V and 6 bases for J; bases not matched to a gene: 4. Looked up from germline, CDR1 is SQVTM and CDR2 is ANQGSEA. The CDR3 region is CSAGTGSQPQHI. CDR3 nucleotide sequence: TGCAGCGCTGGGACAGGGAGTCAGCCCCAGCATATC.

With regard to this clonotype: Likely a read error: the CDR3 ends without its conserved phenylalanine or tryptophan. V usage is TRBV12-3 or TRBV12-4 and J usage is TRBJ2-1; D ambiguous. This CDR3 is 15 amino acids long. Trimming removed 6 bases at V and 4 bases at J, with 16 bases between. The CDR3 loop reads CASSRSWSRYNEQFL. The CDR3 DNA is TGTGCCAGCAGCCGAAGCTGGAGCCGTTACAATGAGCAGTTCCTC.

Comments on this clonotype: At one end, the junction sequence differs from germline, possibly due to a read error. The J gene is TRBJ2-1, the V gene TRBV4-1; D is perhaps TRBD1 (6 bases). Germline-derived CDR1 and CDR2 are MGHRA and YSYEKL. The length of the CDR3 is 15 residues. The CDR3 reads CVSSQGLQGTGEQFF. The CDR3 DNA follows: TGCGTCAGCAGCCAAGGGCTACAGGGTACGGGTGAGCAATTCTTC.

Concerning this clonotype itself: This CDR3 is missing its conserved last phenylalanine or tryptophan, likely due to a read error. The V gene is TRBV6-1, the J gene TRBJ1-5; no clear D gene. The CDR3 has 16 amino acids. V was cut by 0 bases and J by 9 bases, with 18 bases left in between. Germline CDR1 MNHNS, CDR2 SASEGT. The chain's CDR3 is CASSEALMSWGPPQHL. CDR3 sequence (DNA): TGTGCCAGCAGTGAAGCGCTTATGTCATGGGGTCCGCCCCAGCATTTG.

Worth noting for this clonotype: The junction and the germline gene differ at one end; a read error may be behind it. The gene calls are TRBV6-5 and TRBJ2-3, with D unresolved. This CDR3 is 14 amino acids long. Germline lookup yields CDR1 MNHEY and CDR2 SVGAGI. The DNA of the CDR3 is TGTGTCAGCAGTTACTTCCGCGACCCAGATACGCAGTATTTT. Translating it yields CVSSYFRDPDTQYF.

Regarding this clonotype: A much larger clone differs from this one at a single base, so this may be a read error. The V gene is TRBV6-6, the J gene TRBJ2-1, with 11 bases matching TRBD1. V gave up 5 bases and J gave up 9 bases; unmatched junction bases: 6. Germline V gene data show CDR1 as MNHNY and CDR2 as SVGAGI (reference sequence). This CDR3 is 14 amino acids long. The CDR3 region is CASSSGTGGIEQFF. The CDR3 nucleotides read TGTGCCAGCAGTAGCGGGACAGGGGGAATTGAGCAGTTCTTC.

This clonotype was recorded many times. The V gene is TRBV11-3, the J gene TRBJ2-3; perhaps TRBD2 as D (7 bases). The germline CDR1 and CDR2 sequences are SGHNT and YENEEA. CDR3 length equals 15 residues. V dropped 5 bases and J dropped 4 bases, with 16 bases sitting between them. Here the CDR3 reads CASSARWGGADTQYF. CDR3 nucleotides: TGTGCCAGCAGCGCACGTTGGGGGGGCGCAGATACGCAGTATTTT.

Worth noting for this clonotype: One junction end disagrees with the germline gene, perhaps due to a read error. This chain uses TRBV30 with TRBJ2-7, with D possibly matching TRBD1 (6 bases). The germline V gene has CDR1 GTSNPN and CDR2 SVGIG (reference sequence). CDR3 length: 15 residues. CDR3: CAWSVTGTPPYDQYF. The CDR3 DNA is TGTGCCTGGAGTGTTACCGGGACACCCCCCTACGATCAGTACTTC.

With regard to this clonotype: At one of its ends the junction is not consistent with the germline gene, which may arise from a read error. This chain connects TRBV24-1 to TRBJ2-7; D is uncertain. Germline-derived CDR1 and CDR2 are KGHDR and SFDVKD. This CDR3 has 15 residues. CDR3 sequence (DNA): TGTGCCACCAGTGAATTTGCCGGGCCCTCCTATGAGCAGTACTTC. It translates to CATSEFAGPSYEQYF.

This clonotype appeared a few times. In this CDR3 the conserved last residue, phenylalanine or tryptophan, is missing, so a read error is likely. The genes are TRBV10-3 and TRBJ1-1; D is unresolved. The CDR3 totals 14 residues. Trimming took off 1 base at V and 1 base at J, with 7 bases between the two ends. Germline values: CDR1 ENHRY, CDR2 SYGVKD. CDR3 nucleotide sequence: TGTGCCATCAGTGAGTGTGAGGAGAACACTGAAGCTTTCCTT. This codes for CAISECEENTEAFL.

A word on this clonotype: The junction differs from germline at one of its ends, possibly a read error. V gene TRBV10-3 combines with J gene TRBJ1-1; perhaps TRBD1 as D (5 bases). The germline V gene has CDR1 ENHRY and CDR2 SYGVKD. The length of the CDR3 is 16 residues. In DNA form, the CDR3 reads TGTGCCATCAGTGAGCCAAGCGGGACCTTGGGCACTGAAGCTTCCTTT. It translates to CAISEPSGTLGTEASF.

Only one count was recorded for this clonotype. The junction differs from germline at one of its ends, possibly a read error. This CDR3 is CVSSPTWGVAESQYF. CDR3 bases: TGTGTCAGCAGCCCCACCTGGGGGGTAGCAGAGAGCCAGTACTTC. The chain combines TRBV11-2 with TRBJ2-5; a weak D match, TRBD2 (6 bases). The germline V gene has CDR1 SGHAT and CDR2 FQNNGV. The length of the CDR3 is 15 residues.

Comments on this clonotype: This CDR3 is missing its conserved last phenylalanine or tryptophan, likely due to a read error. The chain combines TRBV5-6 with TRBJ2-7; D is unresolved. CDR1 is SGHDT, CDR2 YYEEEE, per germline. The CDR3 is made up of 11 amino acids. The CDR3 DNA sequence: TGTGCCAGCAGCTTGGTCTACGGGCAGTACTTA. It translates to CASSLVYGQYL.

With regard to this clonotype: A much more abundant neighbour one base away suggests this may be a read error. The chain has TRBV7-9 and TRBJ2-1; perhaps TRBD1 as D (6 bases). There are 16 residues in the CDR3. Germline V gives CDR1 SEHNR, CDR2 FQNEAQ (reference sequence). Trimming pared 0 bases from V and 8 bases from J, leaving 17 bases between. DNA for the CDR3: TGTGCCAGCAGCTTAGCGGGGACATCAGTGTACGATGAGCAGTTCTTC. Its translation: CASSLAGTSVYDEQFF.

This clonotype has ten or more counts. V gene TRBV5-4 combines with J gene TRBJ2-5; 8 bases are a match to TRBD1. The V segment lost 4 bases and the J segment 3 bases; nucleotides outside the gene matches: 2. The CDR3 runs to 13 residues. CDR1 is SGHNT, CDR2 YYREEE, per germline (reference sequence). CDR3 amino acids: CASSQQGEETQYF. The CDR3 DNA follows: TGTGCCAGCAGCCAACAGGGGGAAGAGACCCAGTACTTC.